This TCR beta chain was identified during a study of cytomegalovirus exposure and HLA in healthy donors. Study conclusions and caveats: The listing of 150 to 200 TCR beta chains classed them as cytomegalovirus-associated.

Amplification used 60 Vbeta primers and 13 Jbeta primers. TCRdb's table, derived via immunoSEQ multiplex PCR, lists solely in-frame clones and lacks some. The sample has about 190,000 clones; roughly 80% are singletons. In regard to this clone: The antigen remains unidentified.

V shed 0 bases and J 9 bases; nucleotides not matched to a gene: 3. Germline lookup yields CDR1 SGDLS and CDR2 YYNGEE. The CDR3 covers 13 residues. Sequenced sample: PBMCs. This chain links TRBV9 with TRBJ2-1, with 7 bases identical to TRBD1. The sequence was collected from a woman between 18 and 29 years old in good health and CMV-seronegative. As DNA, the CDR3 is TGTGCCAGCAGCGTAGGTCCAGGGGGTGAGCAGTTCTTC. Its protein is CASSVGPGGEQFF.